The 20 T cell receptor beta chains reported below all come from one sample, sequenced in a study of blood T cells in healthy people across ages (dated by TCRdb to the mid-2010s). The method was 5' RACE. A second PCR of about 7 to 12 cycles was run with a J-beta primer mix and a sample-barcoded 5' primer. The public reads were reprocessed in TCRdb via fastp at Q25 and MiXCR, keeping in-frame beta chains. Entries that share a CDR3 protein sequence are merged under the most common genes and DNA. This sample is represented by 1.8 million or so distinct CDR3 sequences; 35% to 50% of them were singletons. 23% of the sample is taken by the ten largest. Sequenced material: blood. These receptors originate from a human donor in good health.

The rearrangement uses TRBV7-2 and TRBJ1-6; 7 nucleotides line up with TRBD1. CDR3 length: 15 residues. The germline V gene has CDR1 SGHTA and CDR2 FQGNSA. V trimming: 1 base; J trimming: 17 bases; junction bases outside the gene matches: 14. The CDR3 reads CASSLVTGATSQFHF. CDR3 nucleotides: TGTGCCAGCAGCTTAGTTACAGGGGCAACCTCACAGTTCCACTTT.

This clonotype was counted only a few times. The DNA for the CDR3 is TGCGCCAGCAGCTCTCTCCCCGTGATGAACACTGAAGCTTTCTTT. Amino acids: CASSSLPVMNTEAFF. The genes are TRBV5-1 and TRBJ1-1, with D unresolved. Trimming took off 3 bases at V and 0 bases at J, with 12 bases between the two ends. CDR1 and CDR2 (germline): SGHRS, YFSETQ. This CDR3 has 15 residues.

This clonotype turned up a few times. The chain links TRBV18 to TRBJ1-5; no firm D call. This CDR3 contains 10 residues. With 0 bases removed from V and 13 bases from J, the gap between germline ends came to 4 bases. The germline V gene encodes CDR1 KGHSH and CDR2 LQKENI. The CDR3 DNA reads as TGTGCCAGCTCACCACCGGGGCAGCATTTT. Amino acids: CASSPPGQHF.

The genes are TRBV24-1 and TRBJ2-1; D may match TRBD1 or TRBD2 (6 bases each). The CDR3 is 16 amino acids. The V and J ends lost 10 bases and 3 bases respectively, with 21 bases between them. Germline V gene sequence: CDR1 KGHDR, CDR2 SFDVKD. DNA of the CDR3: TGTGCCACTGGGTCCACGGGGGCCCCTAACTACAATGAGCAGTTCTTC. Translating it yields CATGSTGAPNYNEQFF.

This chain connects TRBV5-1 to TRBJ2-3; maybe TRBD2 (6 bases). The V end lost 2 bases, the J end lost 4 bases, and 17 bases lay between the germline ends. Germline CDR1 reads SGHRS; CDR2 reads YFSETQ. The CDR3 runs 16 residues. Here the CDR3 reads CASSLGGAWTADTQYF. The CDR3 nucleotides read TGCGCCAGCAGCTTAGGCGGGGCTTGGACTGCAGATACGCAGTATTTT.

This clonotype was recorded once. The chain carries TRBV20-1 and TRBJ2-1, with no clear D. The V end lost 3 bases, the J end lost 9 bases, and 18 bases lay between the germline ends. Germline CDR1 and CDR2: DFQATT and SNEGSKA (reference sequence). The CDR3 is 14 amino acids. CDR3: CSARPLGNEVEQFF. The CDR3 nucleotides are TGCAGTGCTAGGCCCTTGGGGAATGAGGTTGAGCAGTTCTTC.

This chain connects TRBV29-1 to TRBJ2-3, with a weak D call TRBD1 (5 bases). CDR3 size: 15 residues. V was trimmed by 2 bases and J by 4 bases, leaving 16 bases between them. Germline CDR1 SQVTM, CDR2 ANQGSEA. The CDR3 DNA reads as TGCAGCGTTGAACCCCGGGCAGGGTGGTCAGATACGCAGTATTTT. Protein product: CSVEPRAGWSDTQYF.

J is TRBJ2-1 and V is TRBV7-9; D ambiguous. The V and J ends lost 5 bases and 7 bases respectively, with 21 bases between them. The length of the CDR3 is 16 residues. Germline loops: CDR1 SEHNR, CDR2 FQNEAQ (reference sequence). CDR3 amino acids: CASSNNLLLGDNEQFF. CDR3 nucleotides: TGTGCCAGCAGCAACAACCTTCTATTAGGTGATAATGAGCAGTTCTTC.

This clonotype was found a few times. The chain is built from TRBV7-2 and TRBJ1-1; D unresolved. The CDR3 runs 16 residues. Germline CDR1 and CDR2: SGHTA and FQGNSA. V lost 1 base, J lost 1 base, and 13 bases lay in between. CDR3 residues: CASSLVSGTANTEAFF. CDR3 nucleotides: TGTGCCAGCAGCTTAGTCTCTGGAACGGCGAACACTGAAGCTTTCTTT. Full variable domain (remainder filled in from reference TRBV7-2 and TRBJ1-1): GAGVSQSPSNKVTEKGKDVELRCDPISGHTALYWYRQSLGQGLEFLIYFQGNSAPDKSGLPSDRFSAERTGGSVSTLTIQRTQQEDSAVYLCASSLVSGTANTEAFFGQGTRLTVV.

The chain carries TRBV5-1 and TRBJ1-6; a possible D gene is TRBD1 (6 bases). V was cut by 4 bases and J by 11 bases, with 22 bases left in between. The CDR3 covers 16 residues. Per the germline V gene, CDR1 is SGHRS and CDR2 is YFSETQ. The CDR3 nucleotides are TGCGCCAGCAGCATACAGGGAGTGGGACCTTCGGCACCCCTCCACTTT. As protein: CASSIQGVGPSAPLHF.

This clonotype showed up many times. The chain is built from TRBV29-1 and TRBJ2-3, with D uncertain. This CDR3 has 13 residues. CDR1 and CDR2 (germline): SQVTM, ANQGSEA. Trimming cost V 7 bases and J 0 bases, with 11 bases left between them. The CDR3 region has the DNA TGCAGCGCCCCCGGGCCTAGCACAGATACGCAGTATTTT. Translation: CSAPGPSTDTQYF.

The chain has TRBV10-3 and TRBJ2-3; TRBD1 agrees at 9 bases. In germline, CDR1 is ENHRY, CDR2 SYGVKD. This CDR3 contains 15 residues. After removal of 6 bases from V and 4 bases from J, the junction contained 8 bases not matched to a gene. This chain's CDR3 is CAIRRQGGISDTQYF. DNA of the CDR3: TGTGCCATCAGAAGACAGGGGGGTATCTCAGATACGCAGTATTTT.

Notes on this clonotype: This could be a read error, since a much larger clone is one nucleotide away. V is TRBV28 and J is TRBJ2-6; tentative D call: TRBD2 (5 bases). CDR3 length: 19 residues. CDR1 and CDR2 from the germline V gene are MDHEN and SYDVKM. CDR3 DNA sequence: TGTGCCAGCAGCCCCTTCCGGGGATGGAGTGGCTCTGGGACCAACGTCCTGACTTTC. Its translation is CASSPFRGWSGSGTNVLTF.

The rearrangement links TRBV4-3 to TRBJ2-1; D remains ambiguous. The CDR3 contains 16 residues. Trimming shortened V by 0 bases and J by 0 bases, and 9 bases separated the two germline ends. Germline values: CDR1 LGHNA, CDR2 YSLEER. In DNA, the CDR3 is TGCGCCAGCAGCCAAGATCTGGGTTACTCCTACAATGAGCAGTTCTTC. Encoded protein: CASSQDLGYSYNEQFF.

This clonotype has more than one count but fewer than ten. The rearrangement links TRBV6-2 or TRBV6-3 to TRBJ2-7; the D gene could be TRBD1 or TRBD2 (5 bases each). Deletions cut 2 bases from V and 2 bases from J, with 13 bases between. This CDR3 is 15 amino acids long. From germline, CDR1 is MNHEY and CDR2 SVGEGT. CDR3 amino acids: CASSYRQGRAYEQYF. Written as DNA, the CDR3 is TGTGCCAGCAGTTACAGGCAGGGACGAGCCTACGAGCAGTACTTC.

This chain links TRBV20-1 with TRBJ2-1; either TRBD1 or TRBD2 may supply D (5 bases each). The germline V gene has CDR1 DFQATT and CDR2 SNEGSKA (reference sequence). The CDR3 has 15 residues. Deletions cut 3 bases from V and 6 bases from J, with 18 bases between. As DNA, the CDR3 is TGCAGTGCTAGTGGGGGACCAGGGTCCAGCAATGAGCAGTTCTTC. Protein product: CSASGGPGSSNEQFF.

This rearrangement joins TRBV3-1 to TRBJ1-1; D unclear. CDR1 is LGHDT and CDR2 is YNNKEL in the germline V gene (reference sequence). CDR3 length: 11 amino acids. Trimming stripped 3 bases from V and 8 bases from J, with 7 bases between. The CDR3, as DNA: TGTGCCAGCAGCCAGTTCGAGGAAGCTTTCTTT. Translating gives CASSQFEEAFF.

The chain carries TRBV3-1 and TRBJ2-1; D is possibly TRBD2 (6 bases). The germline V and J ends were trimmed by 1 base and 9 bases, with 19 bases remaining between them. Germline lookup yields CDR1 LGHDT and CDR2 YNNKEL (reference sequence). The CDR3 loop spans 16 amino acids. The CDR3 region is CASSQVLAQVGGEQFF. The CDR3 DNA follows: TGTGCCAGCAGCCAAGTGCTAGCCCAGGTGGGGGGTGAGCAGTTCTTC.

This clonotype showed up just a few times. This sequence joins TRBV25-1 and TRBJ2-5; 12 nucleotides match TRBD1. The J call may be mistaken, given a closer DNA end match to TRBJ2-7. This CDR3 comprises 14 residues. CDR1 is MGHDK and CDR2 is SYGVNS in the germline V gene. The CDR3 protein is CASRGQGAVYEQYF. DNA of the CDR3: TGTGCCAGCAGGGGACAGGGGGCAGTCTACGAGCAGTACTTC.

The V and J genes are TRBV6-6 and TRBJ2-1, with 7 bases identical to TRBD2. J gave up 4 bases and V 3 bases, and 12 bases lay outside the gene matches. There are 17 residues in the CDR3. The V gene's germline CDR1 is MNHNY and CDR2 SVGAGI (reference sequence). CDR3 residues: CASSYGGGAISYNEQFF. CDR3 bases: TGTGCCAGCAGTTATGGCGGGGGAGCGATCTCATACAATGAGCAGTTCTTC.